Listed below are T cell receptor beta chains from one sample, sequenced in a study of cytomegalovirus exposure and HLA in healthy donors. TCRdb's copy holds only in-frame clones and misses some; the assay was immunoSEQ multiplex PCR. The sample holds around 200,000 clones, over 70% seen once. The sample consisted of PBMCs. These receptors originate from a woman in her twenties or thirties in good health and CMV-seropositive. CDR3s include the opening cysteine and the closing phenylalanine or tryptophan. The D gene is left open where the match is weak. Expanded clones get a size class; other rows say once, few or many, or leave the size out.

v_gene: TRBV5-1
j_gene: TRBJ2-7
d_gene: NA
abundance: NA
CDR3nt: TGCGCCAGCAGCTTGGAGGGCAGACTATCCTACGAGCAGTACTTC
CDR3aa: CASSLEGRLSYEQYF

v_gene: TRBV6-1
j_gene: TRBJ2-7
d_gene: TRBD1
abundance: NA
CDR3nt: TGTGCCAGCAGTTCCGGACAGGGTATCAACTACGAGCAGTACTTC
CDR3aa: CASSSGQGINYEQYF

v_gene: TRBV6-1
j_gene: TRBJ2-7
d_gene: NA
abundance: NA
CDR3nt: TGTGCCAGCAGTTACGTAGACGAGCAGTACTTC
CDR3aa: CASSYVDEQYF

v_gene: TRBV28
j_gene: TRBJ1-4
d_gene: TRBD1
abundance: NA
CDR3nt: TGTGCCAGCAGTTTGGCTCAGGGGGCTACTGAAAAACTGTTTTTT
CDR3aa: CASSLAQGATEKLFF

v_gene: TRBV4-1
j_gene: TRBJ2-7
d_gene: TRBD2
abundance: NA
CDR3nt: TGCGCCAGCAGCCAACCGGGACTAGCCTTCTACGAGCAGTACTTC
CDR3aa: CASSQPGLAFYEQYF

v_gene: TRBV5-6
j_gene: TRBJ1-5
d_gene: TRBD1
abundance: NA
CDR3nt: TGTGCCAGCAGCCGGGACAGTGAATTTAGCAATCAGCCCCAGCATTTT
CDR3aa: CASSRDSEFSNQPQHF

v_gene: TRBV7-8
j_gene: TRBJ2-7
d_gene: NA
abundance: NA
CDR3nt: TGTGCCAGCAGCTTTTACAGGTCCCCCTCCTACGAGCAGTACTTC
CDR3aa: CASSFYRSPSYEQYF

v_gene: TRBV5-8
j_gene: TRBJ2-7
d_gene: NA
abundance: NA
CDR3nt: TGTGCCAGCAGCTGGTGGAGGGGAGTAGACGAGCAGTACTTC
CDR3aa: CASSWWRGVDEQYF

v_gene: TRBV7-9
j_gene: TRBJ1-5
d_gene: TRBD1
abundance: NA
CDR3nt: TGTGCCAGCAGTTCGGGGGCTTCAGGGGGGAGCAATCAGCCCCAGCATTTT
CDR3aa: CASSSGASGGSNQPQHF

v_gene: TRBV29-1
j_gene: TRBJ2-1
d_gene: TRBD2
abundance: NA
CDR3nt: TGCAGCGTTGATAATATGGAGCGGGGTTACAATGAGCAGTTCTTC
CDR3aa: CSVDNMERGYNEQFF

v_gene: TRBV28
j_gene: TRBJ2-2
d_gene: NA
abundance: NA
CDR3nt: TGTGCCAGTAAGGGAGGAAGGGGCACCGGGGAGCTGTTTTTT
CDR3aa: CASKGGRGTGELFF

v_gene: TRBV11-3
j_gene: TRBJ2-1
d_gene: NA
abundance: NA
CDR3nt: TGTGCCAGCAGCTTACCGGGGTACAATGAGCAGTTCTTC
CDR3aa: CASSLPGYNEQFF

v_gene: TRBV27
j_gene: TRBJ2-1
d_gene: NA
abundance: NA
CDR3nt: TGTGCCAGCAGTGTATTATTAGCAGGGACCTACAATGAGCAGTTCTTC
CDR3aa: CASSVLLAGTYNEQFF

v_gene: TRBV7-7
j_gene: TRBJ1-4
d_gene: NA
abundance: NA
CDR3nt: TGTGCCAGCAGCCGTACTCTTAATGAAAAACTGTTTTTT
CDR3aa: CASSRTLNEKLFF

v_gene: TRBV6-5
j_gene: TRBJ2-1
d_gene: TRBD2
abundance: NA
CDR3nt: TGTGCCAGCAGTAGGACTAGCGGGAGATGGGGGCAGTTCTTC
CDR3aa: CASSRTSGRWGQFF

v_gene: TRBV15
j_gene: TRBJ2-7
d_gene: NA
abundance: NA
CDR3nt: TGTGCCACCAGCAGAGAGGGGGGTTACGAGCAGTACTTC
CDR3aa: CATSREGGYEQYF

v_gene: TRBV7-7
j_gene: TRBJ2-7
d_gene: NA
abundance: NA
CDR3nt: TGTGCTAGCGTATACGAGCAGTACTTC
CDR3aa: CASVYEQYF

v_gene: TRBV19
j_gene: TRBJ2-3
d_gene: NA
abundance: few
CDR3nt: TGTGCCAGTAGTCTAGGACTGATCACAGATACGCAGTATTTT
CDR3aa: CASSLGLITDTQYF

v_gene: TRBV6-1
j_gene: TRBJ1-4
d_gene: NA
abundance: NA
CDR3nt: TGTGCCAGCAGCTCCCTTCTAGCAGAAAAACTGTTTTTT
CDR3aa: CASSSLLAEKLFF

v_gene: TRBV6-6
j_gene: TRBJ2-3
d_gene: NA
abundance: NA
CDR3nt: TGTGCCAGCAGTCCACTAGCTAGCACAGATACGCAGTATTTT
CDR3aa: CASSPLASTDTQYF

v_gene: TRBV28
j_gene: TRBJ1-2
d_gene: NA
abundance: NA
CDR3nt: TGTGCCAGCGCCTTAAGGCAGGGAAGCCCTTATGGCTACACCTTC
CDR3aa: CASALRQGSPYGYTF

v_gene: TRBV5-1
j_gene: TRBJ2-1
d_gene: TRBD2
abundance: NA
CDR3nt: TGCGCCAGCAGCCGCCTTTGGACTAGCGGGAGGGTTTACAATGAGCAGTTCTTC
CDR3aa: CASSRLWTSGRVYNEQFF

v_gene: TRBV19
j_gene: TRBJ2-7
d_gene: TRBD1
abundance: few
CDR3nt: TGTGCCAGTAGTTCCCTAGGACAGGGGAGCTCCTACGAGCAGTACTTC
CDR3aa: CASSSLGQGSSYEQYF

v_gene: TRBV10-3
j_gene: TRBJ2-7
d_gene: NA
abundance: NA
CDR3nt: TGTGCCATCAGTGAGTCACCGACAGGTAACTACGAGCAGTACTTC
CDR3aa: CAISESPTGNYEQYF

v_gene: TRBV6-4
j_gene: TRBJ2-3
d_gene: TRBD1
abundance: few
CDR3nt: TGTGCCAGCAGTGACAGCGACAGGGAGGATACGCAGTATTTT
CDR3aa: CASSDSDREDTQYF

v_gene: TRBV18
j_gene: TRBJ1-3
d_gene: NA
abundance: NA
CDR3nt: TGTGCCAGCTCACCCACACAGCAGAGCTCTGGAAACACCATATATTTT
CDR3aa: CASSPTQQSSGNTIYF

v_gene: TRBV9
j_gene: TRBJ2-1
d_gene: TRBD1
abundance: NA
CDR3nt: TGTGCCAGCAGCGTCCTACAGGGGGCGAGTCATTATGAGCAGTTCTTC
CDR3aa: CASSVLQGASHYEQFF

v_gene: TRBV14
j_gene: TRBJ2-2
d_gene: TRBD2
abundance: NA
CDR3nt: TGTGCCAGCAGCCAAGCGTTACTAGCGGGAAGGACCGGGGAGCTGTTTTTT
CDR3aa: CASSQALLAGRTGELFF

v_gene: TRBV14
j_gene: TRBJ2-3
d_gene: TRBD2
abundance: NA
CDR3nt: TGTGCCAGCAGCCAGGGAGGACTAGCGGGAGGGGCAGATACGCAGTATTTT
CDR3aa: CASSQGGLAGGADTQYF

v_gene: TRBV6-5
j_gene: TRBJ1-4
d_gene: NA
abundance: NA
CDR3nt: TGTGCCAGCAGTTACTCGGGTAGAGGCGAAAAACTGTTTTTT
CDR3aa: CASSYSGRGEKLFF

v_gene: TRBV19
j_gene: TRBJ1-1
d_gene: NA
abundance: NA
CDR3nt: TGTGCCAGTAGTATGACGGGTGTCATGAACACTGAAGCTTTCTTT
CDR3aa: CASSMTGVMNTEAFF

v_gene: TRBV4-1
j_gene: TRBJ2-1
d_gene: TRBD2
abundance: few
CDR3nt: TGCGCCAGCAGCCAACTCGAGCGGGAGGGCCTCGATGAGCAGTTCTTC
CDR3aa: CASSQLEREGLDEQFF

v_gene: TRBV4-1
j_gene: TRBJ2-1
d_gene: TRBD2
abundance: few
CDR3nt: TGCGCCAGCAGCCTACCTAGCGGGAGAAGCAATGAGCAGTTCTTC
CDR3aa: CASSLPSGRSNEQFF

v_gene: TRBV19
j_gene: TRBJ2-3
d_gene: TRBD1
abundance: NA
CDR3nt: TGTGCCAGTAGGAAACAGGGGGCAGATACGCAGTATTTT
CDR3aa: CASRKQGADTQYF

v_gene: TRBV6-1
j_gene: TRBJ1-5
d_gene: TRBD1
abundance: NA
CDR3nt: TGTGCCAGCAGTGCCGACCGGGACAGGAGCAATCAGCCCCAGCATTTT
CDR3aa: CASSADRDRSNQPQHF

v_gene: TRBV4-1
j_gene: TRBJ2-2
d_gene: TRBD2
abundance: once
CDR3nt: TGCGCCAGCAGCCAACTAGCGGGAGGGCCACACTGGGAGCTGTTTTTT
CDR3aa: CASSQLAGGPHWELFF

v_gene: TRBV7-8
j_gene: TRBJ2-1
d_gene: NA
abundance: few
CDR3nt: TGTGCCAGCAGCAAACGGACCGGGAGTTACAATGAGCAGTTCTTC
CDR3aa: CASSKRTGSYNEQFF

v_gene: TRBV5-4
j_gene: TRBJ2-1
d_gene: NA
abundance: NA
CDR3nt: TGTGCCAGCAGCTTAGGCGGACTACTCCTGGGGAATGAGCAGTTCTTC
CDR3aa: CASSLGGLLLGNEQFF

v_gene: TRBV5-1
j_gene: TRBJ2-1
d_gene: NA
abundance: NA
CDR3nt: TGCGCCAGCAGCCCGGAGAGTACTAACAATGAGCAGTTCTTC
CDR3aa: CASSPESTNNEQFF

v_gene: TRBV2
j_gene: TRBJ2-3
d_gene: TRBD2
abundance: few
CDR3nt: TGTGCACAGGCTAGCGGGAGGGTAGTGGGCACAGATACGCAGTATTTT
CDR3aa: CAQASGRVVGTDTQYF

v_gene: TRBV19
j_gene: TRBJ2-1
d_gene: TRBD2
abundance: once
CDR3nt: TGTGCCAGTAGTATAGATAGTAGCGGGAGCTTCGTCTACAATGAGCAGTTCTTC
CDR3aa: CASSIDSSGSFVYNEQFF

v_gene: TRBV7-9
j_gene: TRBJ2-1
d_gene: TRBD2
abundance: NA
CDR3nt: TGTGCCAGCAGCCCCGGGACTAGCGGGGGGAATTACAATGAGCAGTTCTTC
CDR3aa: CASSPGTSGGNYNEQFF

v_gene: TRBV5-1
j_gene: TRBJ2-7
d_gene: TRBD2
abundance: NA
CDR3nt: TGCGCCAGCAGCTCCCTAAGACTAGCGGGAAGCGAGCAGTACTTC
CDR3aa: CASSSLRLAGSEQYF

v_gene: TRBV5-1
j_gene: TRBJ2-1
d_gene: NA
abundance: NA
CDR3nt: TGCGCCAGCAGGCCACTAGGGGGACGGGACTACAATGAGCAGTTCTTC
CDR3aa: CASRPLGGRDYNEQFF

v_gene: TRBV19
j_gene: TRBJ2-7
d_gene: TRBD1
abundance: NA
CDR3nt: TGTGCCAGTAGTTTATGGACAGGGGGCATCCACGAGCAGTACTTC
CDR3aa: CASSLWTGGIHEQYF